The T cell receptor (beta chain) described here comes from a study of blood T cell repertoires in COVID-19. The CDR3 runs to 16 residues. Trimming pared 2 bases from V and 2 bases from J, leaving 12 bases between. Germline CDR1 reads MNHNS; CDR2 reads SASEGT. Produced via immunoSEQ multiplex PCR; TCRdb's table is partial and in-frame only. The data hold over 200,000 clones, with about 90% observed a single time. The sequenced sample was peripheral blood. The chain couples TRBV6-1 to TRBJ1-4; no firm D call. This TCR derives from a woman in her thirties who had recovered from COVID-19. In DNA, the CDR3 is TGTGCCAGCAGTGAAACTCCTCCGGGGACTAATGAAAAACTGTTTTTT. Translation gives CASSETPPGTNEKLFF.